This TCR beta chain was sequenced for a study of blood T cell repertoires in COVID-19 (dated by TCRdb to 2020 to 2021). Context from the whole study: Samples covering the acute and convalescent phases of COVID-19 were provided by collaborators in the United States, Italy and Spain. A freely available public database, intended as a resource for researchers studying the immune response to SARS-CoV-2, is where the repertoires were released. Where available, HLA class I and class II types were taken from metadata supplied by the sample provider and were not determined by assay-based typing. The material from the prospective study consisted of cDNA or gDNA derived from T cells, B-cell-depleted T cells, or PBMCs. The samples were drawn from the first 160 participants of the ongoing ImmuneRACE study and from 1,200 or so subjects provided by 6 global collaborators. Deeply sampled blood TCRbeta repertoires from subjects exposed to, actively infected with, or recovered from COVID-19 were included in the dataset. Nearly every sample came with metadata listing a de-identified subject ID, COVID-19 status, age in years and sex.

Study-wide findings and limitations: How much clinical and demographic metadata was included differed by source and by participant, and the metadata was provided uncurated.

Points on this clone: This clone's antigen is unknown. No much larger clone is present one base from it, and per-base qualities are unavailable.

Collaborating institutions collected whole blood in K2EDTA tubes following their own protocols. For TCRbeta analysis, collaborator samples were shipped as frozen whole blood, as isolated PBMCs, or as DNA extracted from either sample type. TCRbeta CDR3 regions were amplified from genomic DNA using the immunoSEQ Assay, a bias-controlled multiplex PCR. As for how the authors treated the data: The number of nucleated cells in each sample was estimated by amplification of reference gene primers within the assay. To quantify the absolute abundance of each unique TCRbeta CDR3 rearrangement, sequence reads were collapsed and filtered. For each sample, productive Simpson clonality was calculated as the square root of Simpson's diversity index across productive rearrangements. Imported from immuneACCESS, the table was reduced by TCRdb to in-frame sequences with V and J called. These copies leave out some clones; in studies compared against another copy, an unresolved V gene accounts for under half, and the cause of the remainder is not known. V and J calls and clone size are those listed in that table; D and trimming were worked out from the DNA. Present in this sample are about 130,000 clones, more than 70% of which were seen just once. The ten largest clones add up to more than 3.5% of the sample.

Reading the germline V gene gives CDR1 SNHLY and CDR2 FYNNEI. V lost 2 bases and J lost 8 bases; the stretch between them is 20 bases long. The CDR3 has 16 amino acids, counting the end cysteine and phenylalanine. Only the CDR3 portion is preserved as DNA: 48 bases, with reading frame beginning at the first base. This clonotype was obtained from a human donor in a cohort sampled during active COVID-19. The rearranged segments are TRBV2 and TRBJ2-3, with the D gene not confidently named. Sequencing was performed on peripheral blood. The DNA sequence is as follows: TGTGCCAGCAGTGAATTTCGGAGCTCGACCGTCGGTACGCAGTATTTT. It translates as CASSEFRSSTVGTQYF.